The present entry profiles one TCR beta chain with its context. No cognate antigen has been identified for it. The sample holds no much larger clone one base away, and base qualities are not on file. The cohort was made up of hundreds of healthy bone marrow donors. Cohort members were all nominally healthy when sampled, although unrecorded immune exposures were likely present. The donor tested CMV seronegative, placing the donor among the approximately 360 seronegative members of the cohort. A peripheral blood sample was provided by each donor, and peripheral blood mononuclear cells were used for TCR beta sequencing. Genomic DNA was extracted from the blood cell samples with the Qiagen DNeasy Blood Extraction Kit. The library was obtained by the immunoSEQ multiplex PCR assay. The multiplex PCR relied on a mix of 60 forward primers for TCR Vbeta segments and 13 reverse primers for TCR Jbeta segments. The CDR3 region of rearranged TCR beta genes was amplified from genomic DNA with a multiplex PCR assay. The amplified TCR beta libraries were sequenced on the Illumina HiSeq System as 87-base-pair reads. Regarding the original processing steps: A later analysis tallied some 79 million unique TCR beta chains across the 660 or so repertoires, and about 12 million of those chains were shared by two or more donors. Raw reads were error-corrected and collapsed into unique sequences with a nearest-neighbor algorithm that merged closely related sequences to remove PCR and sequencing errors. Alignment of CDR3 sequences to IMGT reference sequences was used to assign V, D and J gene segments. Each retained sequence needed at least a six-nucleotide match to both a V gene segment and a J gene segment. A rearrangement counted as productive if the CDR3 had no stop codons and remained in frame with V and J, and every other rearrangement counted as non-productive. CDR3 was defined according to IMGT convention as the region running from the second conserved V-encoded cysteine to the conserved J-encoded phenylalanine. The earlier analysis of roughly 590 of the donors excluded sequences that lacked an unambiguous match to a single V gene segment. In an earlier analysis of approximately 610 of the donors, V segments were called functional above 56.7% productive rearrangements and were called segregating when the between-donor standard deviation exceeded 5%. A statistical classification framework was developed to diagnose cytomegalovirus status using the catalog of TCR beta chain sequences. In a later analysis, V and J genes were assigned by comparing TCR nucleotide sequences against IMGT/GENE-DB human TR gene sequences. The TCRdist pipeline was used in a later analysis to assign CDR3 sequences and most-parsimonious VDJ recombination scenarios. In a later analysis, each TCR beta chain was defined by its CDR3 amino acid sequence together with its V-gene family, and reads without a unique V-gene family were excluded. A later analysis removed roughly 590 highly shared, low-generation-probability nucleotide sequences to deal with suspected cross-contamination and a sequencing artifact. In a later analysis, a clonal expansion index for each public chain was calculated from normalized within-repertoire ranks of inferred template counts. In a later analysis, generation probabilities were computed using a VDJ recombination model fitted to out-of-frame rearrangements, and the results were checked against IGoR. In a later analysis, TCR-TCR, TCR-HLA and TCR-CMV co-occurrence was scored with hypergeometric tests, and a repertoire-size bias correction was applied to TCR pairs. A later analysis estimated false discovery rates by permuting HLA or CMV assignments 20 times. In a later analysis, co-occurring TCRs were grouped using DBSCAN, with TCRdist sequence similarity added in when clustering inside HLA-allele-positive subsets. Repertoires with fewer than 30,000 or more than 120,000 public chains were left out of co-occurrence clustering, as were five repertoires with anomalous nucleotide sharing. The clones in this table, taken by TCRdb from immuneACCESS, are in-frame only. Not every clone is retained; where verified, under half of the shortfall comes from an unresolved V gene, and the cause of the rest is unknown. V and J calls plus clone size are reproduced from that table; the DNA served to infer D and trimming. For this sample there are over 100,000 clones; 75% to 90% appear just once. 2.1% of the sample is taken by the ten largest.

The source of the sample is a study of cytomegalovirus exposure and HLA in healthy donors (TCRdb year 2017). Turning to the overall study: In an earlier analysis of fewer than 750 of the donors, approximately 260 Gb of sequence data and roughly 100 million unique TCR beta sequences from about 179 million T cells were reported. Roughly 300 gigabases of sequencing data and tens of millions of unique TCR sequences were included in an early release covering roughly 600 HLA-typed donors. Of the 300 to 450 genotyped donors, roughly 76% were placed in the genetic ancestry cluster associated with self-reported Caucasian donors. The study aimed to test whether cataloging public T cell receptors could reveal signatures of past pathogen exposure. The study profiled the T cell repertoires of 550 to 700 subjects by immunosequencing and related them to cytomegalovirus serostatus. A separate validation cohort of about 110 different subjects was used in addition to the 666-subject first cohort. High-throughput TCR immunosequencing, statistical association of individual TCRs with disease status, and machine learning were combined to predict cytomegalovirus infection status. In a later analysis, previously published TCR beta repertoires from about 640 donors were re-analyzed and high-resolution HLA genotyping was added so that TCR occurrence patterns could be studied. In the later analysis, no new phenotypic data were used to find candidate immune exposures; instead, reliance was placed on TCR beta sequences and their occurrence across donors. To decide whether each TCR beta V gene segment behaved as functional or pseudogenic, an earlier analysis of some 600 of the donors relied on high-throughput TCR beta sequencing. Donor age, sex, ethnicity and CMV serostatus were compiled together with the repertoire data. Genome-wide SNP genotypes for about 65% of the roughly 670 donors were used in a later genetic analysis, which treated that subset as a discovery cohort. All discovery cohort repertoires had been generated on a single sequencing platform. Both class I and class II loci were covered by HLA typing, at four-digit resolution. The number of donors typed differed by locus, with about 629-630 for A, B, C, DRB1 and DQB1, over 500 for DQA1, 600 to 610 for DPA1, and 450 to 480 for DPB1. Roughly 5 DR-DQ haplotypes were handled as single units for association and clustering, since linkage in the cohort was strong. Across under 500 genotyped donors of the cohort, an average of approximately 220,000 unique TCR beta nucleotide sequences per donor were sequenced, and about a sixth of those sequences were non-productive. Findings and caveats that apply to the study as a whole: In a later genetic analysis, a missense DCLRE1C variant was associated with V-gene and J-gene trimming of TCR beta chains, and the association was replicated in an independent cohort. About 17 rarely observed V segments, including chromosome 9 orphons, were excluded from the earlier analysis of a few hundred of the donors because counts were too low. Correlated functional status among segregating V segments might be attributable to linkage disequilibrium, but an unknown experimental factor could not be ruled out. In a later analysis, the rate of TCR association differed among HLA loci, with DRB1 alleles having the most associated TCRs and HLA-C alleles having the fewest. Several of the top co-occurrence clusters appeared to be linked to parvovirus B19, influenza, CMV and Epstein-Barr virus, according to a later analysis. The classifier was reported to diagnose cytomegalovirus status with high specificity and sensitivity in both the original and validation cohorts. Immune exposure information for the cohort was limited to CMV serostatus. A further reported finding was that TCR beta sequences accurately predicted the HLA-A and HLA-B alleles for most subjects in the first cohort. Compared with equally common non-associated chains, HLA-associated TCR beta chains in a later analysis were more clonally expanded and had lower generation probabilities. According to a later analysis, most CMV-associated TCR beta chains appeared to be HLA-restricted, and the HLA associations seemed to be driven largely by CMV exposure. A later genetic analysis reported fewer N-insertions in productive TCRs among donors in an Asian-associated ancestry cluster than the roughly 640-donor mean. The study listed approximately 150 TCR beta chains as associated with cytomegalovirus. Most TCR sequences were observed very rarely across donors, whereas some public TCRs were present in many individuals. In this cohort, only TCR beta chains were sequenced, and detectable features were limited by the absence of alpha or paired-chain data. When HLA alleles, especially DR and DQ, strongly co-occurred, attributing TCR associations to individual alleles was difficult. In an earlier analysis of some 500 of the donors, most TCR beta V segments were observed in productive rearrangements about 90% or about 30% of the time, broadly matching IMGT annotations. The sequencing pipeline was judged likely to have produced a cluster of highly shared sequence variants as a technical artifact. A few of the identified cytomegalovirus-associated TCR beta chains were confirmed in vitro to be specific for cytomegalovirus antigens. Roughly uniform sequencing depth across donors was assumed in presence/absence analyses, although this assumption may not hold. A later analysis associated about 17,000 TCR beta sequences with specific HLA alleles at a false discovery rate of 0.05. Some IMGT-functional V segments, including TRBV6-2 and TRBV6-3, could not be told apart with the 87-base-pair reads, so those segments were excluded. Because some donors lacked HLA typing at each locus, the association tests relied only on the typed subset. According to the authors, the approach could potentially be generalized to other disease states and immunological phenotypes.

From V the trimming removes 0 bases and from J it removes 0 bases, while the gene matches leave 3 bases of the junction unaccounted for. From the cysteine through the phenylalanine, the CDR3 covers 18 amino acids. Here the CDR3 DNA is all that survives: 54 bases in frame from base 1. The germline V gene encodes CDR1 SGDLS and CDR2 YYNGEE. The source of this sequence is a man younger than 45 in good health and CMV-seronegative. The chain uses TRBV9 and TRBJ2-6; TRBD2 lines up with 10 middle nucleotides. Sequenced material: PBMCs. The CDR3 amino acid sequence is: CASSVVAGGSSGANVLTF. Here is the DNA: TGTGCCAGCAGCGTAGTAGCGGGGGGTTCCTCTGGGGCCAACGTCCTGACTTTC.